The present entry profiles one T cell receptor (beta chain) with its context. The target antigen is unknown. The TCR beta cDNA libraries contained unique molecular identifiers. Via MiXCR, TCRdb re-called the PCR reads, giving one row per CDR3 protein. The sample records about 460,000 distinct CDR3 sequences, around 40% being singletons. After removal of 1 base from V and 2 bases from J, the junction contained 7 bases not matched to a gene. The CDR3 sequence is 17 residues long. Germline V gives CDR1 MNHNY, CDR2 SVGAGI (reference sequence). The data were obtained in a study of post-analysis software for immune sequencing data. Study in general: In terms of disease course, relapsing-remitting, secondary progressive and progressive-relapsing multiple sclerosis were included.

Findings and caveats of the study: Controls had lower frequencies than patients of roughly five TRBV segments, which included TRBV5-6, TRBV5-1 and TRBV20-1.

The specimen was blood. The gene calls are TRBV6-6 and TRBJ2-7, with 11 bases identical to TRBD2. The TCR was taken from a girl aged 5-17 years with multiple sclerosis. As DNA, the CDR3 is TGTGCCAGCAGTTACTGGGATAATAGCGGGAGGGCCTACGAGCAGTACTTC. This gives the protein CASSYWDNSGRAYEQYF.